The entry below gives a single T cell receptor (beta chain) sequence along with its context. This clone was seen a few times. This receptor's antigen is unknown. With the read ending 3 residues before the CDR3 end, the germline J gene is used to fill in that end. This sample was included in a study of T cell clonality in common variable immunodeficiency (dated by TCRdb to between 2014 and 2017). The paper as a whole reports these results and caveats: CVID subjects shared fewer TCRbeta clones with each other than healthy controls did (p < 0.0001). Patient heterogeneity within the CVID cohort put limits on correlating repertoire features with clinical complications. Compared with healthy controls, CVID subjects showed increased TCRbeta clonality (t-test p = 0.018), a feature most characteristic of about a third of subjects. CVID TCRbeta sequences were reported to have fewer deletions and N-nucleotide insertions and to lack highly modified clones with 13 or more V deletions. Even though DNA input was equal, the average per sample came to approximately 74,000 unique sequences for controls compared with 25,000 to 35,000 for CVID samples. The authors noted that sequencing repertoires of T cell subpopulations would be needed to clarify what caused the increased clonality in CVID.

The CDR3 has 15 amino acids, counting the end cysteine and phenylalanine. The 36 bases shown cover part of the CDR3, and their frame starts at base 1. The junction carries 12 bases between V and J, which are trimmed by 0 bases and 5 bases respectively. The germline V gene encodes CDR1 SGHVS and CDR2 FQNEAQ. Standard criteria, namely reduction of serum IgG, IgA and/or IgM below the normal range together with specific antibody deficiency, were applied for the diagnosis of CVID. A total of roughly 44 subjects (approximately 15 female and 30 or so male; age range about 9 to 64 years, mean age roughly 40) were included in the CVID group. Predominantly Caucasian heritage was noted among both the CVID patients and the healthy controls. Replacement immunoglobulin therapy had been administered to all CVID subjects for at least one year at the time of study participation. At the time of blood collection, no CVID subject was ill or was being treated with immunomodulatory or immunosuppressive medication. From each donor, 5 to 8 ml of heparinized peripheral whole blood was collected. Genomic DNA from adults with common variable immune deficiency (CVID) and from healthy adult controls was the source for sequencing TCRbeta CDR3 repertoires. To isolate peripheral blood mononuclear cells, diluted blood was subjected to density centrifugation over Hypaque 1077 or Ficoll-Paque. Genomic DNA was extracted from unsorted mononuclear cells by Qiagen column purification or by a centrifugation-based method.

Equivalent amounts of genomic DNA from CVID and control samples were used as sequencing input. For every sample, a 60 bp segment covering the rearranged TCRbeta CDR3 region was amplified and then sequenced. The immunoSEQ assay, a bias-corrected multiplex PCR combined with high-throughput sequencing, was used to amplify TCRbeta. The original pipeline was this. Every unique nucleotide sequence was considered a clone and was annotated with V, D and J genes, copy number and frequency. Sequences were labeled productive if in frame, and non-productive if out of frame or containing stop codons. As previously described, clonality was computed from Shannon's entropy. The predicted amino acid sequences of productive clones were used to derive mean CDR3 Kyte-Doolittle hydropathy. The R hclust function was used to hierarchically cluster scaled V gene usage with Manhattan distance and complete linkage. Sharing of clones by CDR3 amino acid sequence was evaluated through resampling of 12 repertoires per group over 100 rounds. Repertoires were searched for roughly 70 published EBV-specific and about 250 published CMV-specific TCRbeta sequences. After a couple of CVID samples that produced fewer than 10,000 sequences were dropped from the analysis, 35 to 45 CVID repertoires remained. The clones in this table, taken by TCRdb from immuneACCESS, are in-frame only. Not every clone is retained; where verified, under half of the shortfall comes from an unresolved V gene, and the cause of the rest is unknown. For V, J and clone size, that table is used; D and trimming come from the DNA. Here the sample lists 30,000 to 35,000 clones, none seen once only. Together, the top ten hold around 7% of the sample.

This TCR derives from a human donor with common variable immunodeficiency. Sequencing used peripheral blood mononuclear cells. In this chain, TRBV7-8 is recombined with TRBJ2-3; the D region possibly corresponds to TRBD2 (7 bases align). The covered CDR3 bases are TGTGCCAGCAGCTTAGCAGGGGGGGGACGAGATACG. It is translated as CASSLAGGGRDT. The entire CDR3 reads CASSLAGGGRDTQYF.